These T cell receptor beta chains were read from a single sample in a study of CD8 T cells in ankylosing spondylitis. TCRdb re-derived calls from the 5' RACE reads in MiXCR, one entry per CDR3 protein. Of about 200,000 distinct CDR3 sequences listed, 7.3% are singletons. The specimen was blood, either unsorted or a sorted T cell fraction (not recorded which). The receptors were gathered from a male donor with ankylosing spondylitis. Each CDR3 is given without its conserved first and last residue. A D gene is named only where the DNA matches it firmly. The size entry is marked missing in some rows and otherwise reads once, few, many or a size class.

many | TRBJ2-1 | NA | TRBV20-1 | SARDRGGVSYNEQF
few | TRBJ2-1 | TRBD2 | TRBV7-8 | ASSLGLATNNEQF
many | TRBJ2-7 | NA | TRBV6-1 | ASSDMYEQY
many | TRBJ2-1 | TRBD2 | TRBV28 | ASSAGGIYNEQF
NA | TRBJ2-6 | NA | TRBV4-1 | ASSQEANSGANVLT
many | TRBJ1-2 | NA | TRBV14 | ASSQNGVTYGYT
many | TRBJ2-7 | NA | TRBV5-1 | ASSLGLDPSSYEQY
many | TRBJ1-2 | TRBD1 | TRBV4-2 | ASSQVFGTGGWDGYT
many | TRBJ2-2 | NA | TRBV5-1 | ASSLEGANGELF
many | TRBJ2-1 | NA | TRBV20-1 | SATPGGVGNEQF
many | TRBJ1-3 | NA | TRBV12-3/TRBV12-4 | ASSLALAPGNTIY
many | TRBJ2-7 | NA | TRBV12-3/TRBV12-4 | ASSTGQTYEQY
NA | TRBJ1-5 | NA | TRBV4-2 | ASSPFWTDYSNQPQH
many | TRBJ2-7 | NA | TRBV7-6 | ASSTGPLRRYEQY
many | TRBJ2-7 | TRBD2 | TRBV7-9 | ASSSSRREGHHEQY
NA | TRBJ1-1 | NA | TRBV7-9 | ASTKFLTGGITEAF
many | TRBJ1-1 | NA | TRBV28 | ASSLTRRMNTEAF
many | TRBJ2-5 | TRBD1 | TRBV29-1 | SVPQGAKSETQY
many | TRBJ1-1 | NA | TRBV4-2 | ASSQAGKYWEAF
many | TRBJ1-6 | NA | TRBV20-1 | SARAVLRRSYNSPLH
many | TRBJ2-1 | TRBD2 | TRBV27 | ASSYPSGLASNEQF
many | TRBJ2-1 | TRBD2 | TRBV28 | ASRLAGEHEQF
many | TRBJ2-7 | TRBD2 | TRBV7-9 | ASSVMGLAGGNEQY
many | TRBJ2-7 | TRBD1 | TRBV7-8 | ASSEGQGAPYEQY
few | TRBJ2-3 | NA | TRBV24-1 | ATSDLQADTQY
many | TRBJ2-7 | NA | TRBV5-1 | ASSPKPKSYEQY
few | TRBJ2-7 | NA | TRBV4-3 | ASSQGGHADEQY
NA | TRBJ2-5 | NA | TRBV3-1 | ASSQGISRDPGMGTQY
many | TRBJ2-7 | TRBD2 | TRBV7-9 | ASSPRLAGGNYEQY
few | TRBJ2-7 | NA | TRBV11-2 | ASSLVSLSYEQY
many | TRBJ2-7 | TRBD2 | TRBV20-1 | SARDLDSPSGTYEQY